This TCR beta chain was sequenced in a study of PD-1 blockade in classical Hodgkin lymphoma. Study conclusions and caveats: Undefined causes, possibly disease activity or prior therapy, underlie the repertoire differences. Reported baseline diversity: healthy donors highest, relapsed/refractory patients lowest.

The time point is: newly diagnosed, previously untreated cHL patient sample. Comparators were PBMCs taken from newly diagnosed, untreated classical Hodgkin lymphoma. Data came from immunoSEQ multiplex PCR; TCRdb stores just in-frame clones and leaves some out. Of about 15,000 clones in the sample, 75% to 90% were seen once. This CDR3 comprises 16 residues. As for this clone: Antigen unknown.

What was sequenced was peripheral blood mononuclear cells (PBMCs). The chain joins TRBV21-1 to TRBJ1-2; the DNA was not compared with TRBD1, the D call given in the table. TRBV21-1 is an annotated pseudogene. The receptor was isolated from a human donor with classical Hodgkin lymphoma. The chain's CDR3 is CASSKVSRTSNYGYTF. The CDR3, as DNA: TGTGCCAGCAGCAAAGTATCCCGGACATCGAACTATGGCTACACCTTC.